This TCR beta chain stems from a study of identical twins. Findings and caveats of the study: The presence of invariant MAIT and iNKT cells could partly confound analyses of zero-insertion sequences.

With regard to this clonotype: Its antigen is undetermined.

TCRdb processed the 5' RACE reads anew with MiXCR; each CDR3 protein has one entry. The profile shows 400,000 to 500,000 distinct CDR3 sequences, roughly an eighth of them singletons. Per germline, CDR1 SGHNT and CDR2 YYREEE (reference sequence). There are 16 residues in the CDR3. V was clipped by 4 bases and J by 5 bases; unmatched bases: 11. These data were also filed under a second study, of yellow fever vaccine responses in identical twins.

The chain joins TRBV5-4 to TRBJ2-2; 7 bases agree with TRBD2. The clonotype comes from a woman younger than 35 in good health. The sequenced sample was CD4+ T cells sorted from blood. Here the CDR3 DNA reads TGTGCCAGCAGCGGGGCCGGGGAGGGAAAGACCGGGGAGCTGTTTTTT. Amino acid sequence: CASSGAGEGKTGELFF.